This paragraph covers one T cell receptor beta chain sequence. What it binds is not known. cDNA libraries for TRB were generated by 5' RACE incorporating UMI labels. One entry per CDR3 protein, without DNA, is what TCRdb gives after re-calling the 5' RACE reads. The sample's table shows around 160,000 distinct CDR3 sequences. This sample stems from a study of CXCR3-negative and CXCR3-positive naive CD8 T cells. Points from the study as a whole: The authors found comparable surface CD5 between naive subsets and inferred TCR strength from TRB CDR3 properties. Whereas both naive subsets had comparably high diversity, memory CD8+ cells had much lower diversity. CXCR3-positive naive cells carried more hydrophobic TRB CDR3s than CXCR3-negative naive cells did. The TRBV-TRBJ usage of naive CXCR3-negative and CXCR3-positive cells was similar, but that of memory cells differed.

Naivety in CD8+ T cells corresponded to a CD45RO-CCR7+CD27+CD95- phenotype. The CDR3 runs 16 residues. Germline-derived CDR1 and CDR2 are SGHKS and YYEKEE (reference sequence). The chain employs TRBV5-5 and TRBJ2-1; lacking DNA, the TRBD1 call made by TCRdb goes unchecked. Sequences were obtained from naive CXCR3+ CD8+ T cells from blood. This sample's subset: CD45RO-CCR7+CD27+CD95- naive CD8+ T cells expressing CXCR3 (TNR3+). The source of this sequence is a human donor in good health. Some clones in this sample may be carry-over from other donors' samples. CDR3 residues: CASSFRRDRGGNEQFF.